Listed here are 4 T cell receptor beta chains from one sample, sequenced in a study of blood T cell repertoires in COVID-19. This table comes from immunoSEQ multiplex PCR, and its TCRdb copy is limited to in-frame clones, with some not included. The data hold some 320,000 clones, with nearly 90% observed a single time. Sequenced input: peripheral blood. The receptors shown here come from a woman in her 30s with COVID-19, enrolled during active disease.

This clone was recorded a few times. CDR3 loop: CASSSQGAGPNTGELFF. In DNA, the CDR3 is TGCGCCAGCAGCTCCCAAGGAGCGGGGCCAAACACCGGGGAGCTGTTTTTT. The chain is built from TRBV5-1 and TRBJ2-2; 7 bases fit TRBD2. Trimming took 3 bases from V and 2 from J; bases not matched to a gene: 10. The CDR3 has 17 residues. The germline CDR1 and CDR2 sequences are SGHRS and YFSETQ.

The rearrangement links TRBV19 to TRBJ2-5; perhaps TRBD2 as D (5 bases). The CDR3 is 13 residues long. CDR1 is LNHDA, CDR2 SQIVND, per germline (reference sequence). With 1 base removed from V and 5 bases from J, the gap between germline ends came to 8 bases. DNA for the CDR3: TGTGCCAGTAGTATAGTAGCGAGGGAGACCCAGTACTTC. Protein sequence: CASSIVARETQYF.

The chain couples TRBV6-5 to TRBJ1-6, with 8 bases identical to TRBD1. The junction had 7 bases not matched to a gene; V was cut back by 2 bases and J by 7 bases. Germline V lookup: CDR1 MNHEY, CDR2 SVGAGI. The CDR3 is 16 amino acids. CDR3 nucleotide sequence: TGTGCCAGCAGTTACATGACAGGGGCGGGGAATTCACCCCTCCACTTT. Protein product: CASSYMTGAGNSPLHF.

The CDR3 DNA follows: TGTGCCAGCAGGACTTCGTACAATGAGCAGTTCTTC. Translating it yields CASRTSYNEQFF. The rearrangement uses TRBV7-2 and TRBJ2-1; D gene unclear. There are 12 residues in the CDR3. Trimming pared 6 bases from V and 4 bases from J, leaving 7 bases between. The germline V gene encodes CDR1 SGHTA and CDR2 FQGNSA.